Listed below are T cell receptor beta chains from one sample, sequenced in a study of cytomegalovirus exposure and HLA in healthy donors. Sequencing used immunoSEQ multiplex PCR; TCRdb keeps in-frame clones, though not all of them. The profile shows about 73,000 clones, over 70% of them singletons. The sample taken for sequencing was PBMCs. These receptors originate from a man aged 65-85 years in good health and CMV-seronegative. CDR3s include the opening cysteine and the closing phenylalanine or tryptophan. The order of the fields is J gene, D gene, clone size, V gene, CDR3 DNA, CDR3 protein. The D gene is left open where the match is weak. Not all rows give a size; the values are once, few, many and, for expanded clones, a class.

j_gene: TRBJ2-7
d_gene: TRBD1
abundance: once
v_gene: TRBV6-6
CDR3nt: TGTGCCAGCAGGCGGGACAGGGGCTACGAGCAGTACTTC
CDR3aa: CASRRDRGYEQYF

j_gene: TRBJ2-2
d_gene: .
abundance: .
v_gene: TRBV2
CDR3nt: TGTGCCAGCAGTGAACTTCCCGGAGCCGGGGAGCTGTTTTTT
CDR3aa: CASSELPGAGELFF

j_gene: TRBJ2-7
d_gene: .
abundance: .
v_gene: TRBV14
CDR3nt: TGTGCCAGCAGCCCTCGGCAGGGGCCCTACGAGCAGTACTTC
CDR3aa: CASSPRQGPYEQYF

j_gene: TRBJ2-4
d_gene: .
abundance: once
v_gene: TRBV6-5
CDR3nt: TGTGCCAGCAGTTACTCAAGCAGGGTCCAGGGGATTCAGTACTTC
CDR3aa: CASSYSSRVQGIQYF

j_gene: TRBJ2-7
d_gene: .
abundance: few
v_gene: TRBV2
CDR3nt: TGTGCCACCGTCCCGGACAGCTCCTACGAGCAGTACTTC
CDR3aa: CATVPDSSYEQYF

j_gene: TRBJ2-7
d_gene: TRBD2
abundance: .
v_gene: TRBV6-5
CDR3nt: TGTGCCAGCACAATAGCGGGAGAAAGACCCGAGCAGTACTTC
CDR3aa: CASTIAGERPEQYF

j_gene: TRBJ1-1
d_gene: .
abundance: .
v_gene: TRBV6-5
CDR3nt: TGTGCCAGCAGTTTTACTACTGAAGCTTTCTTT
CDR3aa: CASSFTTEAFF

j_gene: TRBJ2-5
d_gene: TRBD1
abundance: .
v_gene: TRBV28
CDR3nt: TGTGCCAGCAGTTCGCAGACAGGGGGCGGAGAGACCCAGTACTTC
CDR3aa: CASSSQTGGGETQYF

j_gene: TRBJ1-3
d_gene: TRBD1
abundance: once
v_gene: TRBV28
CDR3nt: TGTGCCACAGGACAGGGTGGAAACACCATATATTTT
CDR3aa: CATGQGGNTIYF

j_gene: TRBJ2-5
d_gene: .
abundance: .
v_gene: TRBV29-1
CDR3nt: TGCAGCGTGCAACAGGACAGTTACCAAGAGACCCAGTACTTC
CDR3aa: CSVQQDSYQETQYF

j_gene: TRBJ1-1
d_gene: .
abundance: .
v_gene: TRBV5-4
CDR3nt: TGTGCCAGCAGCCCCGAGCGGGGCCTGGACACTGAAGCTTTCTTT
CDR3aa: CASSPERGLDTEAFF

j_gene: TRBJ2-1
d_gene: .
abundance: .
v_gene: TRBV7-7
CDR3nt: TGTGCTAGCAGCTTAGGGGCCTCCTACAATGAGCAGTTCTTC
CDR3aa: CASSLGASYNEQFF

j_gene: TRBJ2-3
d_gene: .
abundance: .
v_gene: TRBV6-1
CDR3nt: TGTGCCAGCGGAAAGACTACATATAGCACAGATACGCAGTATTTT
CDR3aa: CASGKTTYSTDTQYF

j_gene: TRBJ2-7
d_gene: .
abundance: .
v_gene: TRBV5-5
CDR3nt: TGTGCCAGCAGCTTTCTTAGCGAGCAGTACTTC
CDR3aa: CASSFLSEQYF

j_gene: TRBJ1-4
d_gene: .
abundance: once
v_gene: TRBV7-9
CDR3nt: TGTGCCAGCGCCGAGGGTGAAAAACTGTTTTTT
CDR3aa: CASAEGEKLFF

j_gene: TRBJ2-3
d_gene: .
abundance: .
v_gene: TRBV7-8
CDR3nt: TGTGCCAGCAGCTTAACTGGACTACGAAGGGATACGCAGTATTTT
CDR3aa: CASSLTGLRRDTQYF

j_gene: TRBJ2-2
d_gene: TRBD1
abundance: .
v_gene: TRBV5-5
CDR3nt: TGTGCCAGCAGGCCGACAGGGCAAGGGGAGCTGTTTTTT
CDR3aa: CASRPTGQGELFF

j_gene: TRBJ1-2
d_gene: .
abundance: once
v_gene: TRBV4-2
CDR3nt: TGTGCCAGCAGCCAAGACGCAGGGACTCATGGCTACACCTTC
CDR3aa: CASSQDAGTHGYTF

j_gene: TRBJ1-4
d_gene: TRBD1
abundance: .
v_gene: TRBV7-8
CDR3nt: TGTGCCAGCAGCTTAGAGGGGTCCGGGACAGATGAAAAACTGTTTTTT
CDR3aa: CASSLEGSGTDEKLFF

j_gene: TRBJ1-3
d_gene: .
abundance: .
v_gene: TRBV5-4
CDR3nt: TGTGCCAGCAGCTCCGGGACTGAGAGCTCTGGAAACACCATATATTTT
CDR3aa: CASSSGTESSGNTIYF

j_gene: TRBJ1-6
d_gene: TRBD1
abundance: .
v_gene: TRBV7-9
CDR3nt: TGTGCCCTGGGACAGGGGTCTCCATCACCCCTCCACTTT
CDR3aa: CALGQGSPSPLHF

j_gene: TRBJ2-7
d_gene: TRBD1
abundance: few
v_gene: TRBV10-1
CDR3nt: TGCGCCAGCAGTGAATTGCAGGGGGTCACCTACGAGCAGTACTTC
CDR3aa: CASSELQGVTYEQYF

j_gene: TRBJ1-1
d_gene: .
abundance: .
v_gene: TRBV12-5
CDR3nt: TGTGCTAGTTGGGGGGGGAATTTGAACACTGAAGCTTTCTTT
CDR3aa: CASWGGNLNTEAFF

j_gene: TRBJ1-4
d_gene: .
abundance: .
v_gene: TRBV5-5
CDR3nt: TGTGCCAGCAGCTTGGGGCCAGACATAACCCAAGGTGAAAAACTGTTTTTT
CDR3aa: CASSLGPDITQGEKLFF